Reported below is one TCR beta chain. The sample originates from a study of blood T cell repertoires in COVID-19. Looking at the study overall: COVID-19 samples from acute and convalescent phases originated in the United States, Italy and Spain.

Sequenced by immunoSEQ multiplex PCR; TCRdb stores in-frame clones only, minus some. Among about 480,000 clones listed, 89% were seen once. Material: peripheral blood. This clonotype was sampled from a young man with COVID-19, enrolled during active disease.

The CDR3, as DNA: TGTGCCAGCTCAAGGGGGTCCGCGGAGGACGAGACCCAGTACTTC. This codes for CASSRGSAEDETQYF. V usage is TRBV11-3 and J usage is TRBJ2-5, with D perhaps TRBD1 (6 bases). CDR3 length: 15 residues. Per the germline V gene, CDR1 is SGHNT and CDR2 is YENEEA. V shed 8 bases and J shed 5 bases, with 21 bases lying between them.